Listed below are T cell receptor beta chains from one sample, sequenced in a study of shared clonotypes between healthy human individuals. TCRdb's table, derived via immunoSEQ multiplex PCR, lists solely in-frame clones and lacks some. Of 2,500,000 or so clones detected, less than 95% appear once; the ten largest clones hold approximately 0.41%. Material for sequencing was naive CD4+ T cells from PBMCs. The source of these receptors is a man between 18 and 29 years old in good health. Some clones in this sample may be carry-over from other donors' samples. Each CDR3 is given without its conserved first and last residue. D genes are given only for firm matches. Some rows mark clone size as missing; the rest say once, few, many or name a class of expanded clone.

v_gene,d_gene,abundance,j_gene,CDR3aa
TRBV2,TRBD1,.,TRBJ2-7,ASNQGTVSYEQY
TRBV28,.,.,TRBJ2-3,ASSLPPAGTPSTDTQY
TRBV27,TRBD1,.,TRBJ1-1,ASSFLAGTANTEAF
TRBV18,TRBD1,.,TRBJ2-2,ASSPSRGLSGELF
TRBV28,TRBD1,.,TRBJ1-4,ASSGTVNEKLF
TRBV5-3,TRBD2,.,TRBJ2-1,ARSLLAGEVYNEQF
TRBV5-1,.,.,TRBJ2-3,ASSLGWAATQY
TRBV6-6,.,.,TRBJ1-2,ASSYPERSGNYGYT
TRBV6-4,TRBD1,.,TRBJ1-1,ASREDRVNTEAF
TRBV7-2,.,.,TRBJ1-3,ASSLGGGRGNTIY
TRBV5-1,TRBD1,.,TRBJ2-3,ASSGETGSTDTQY
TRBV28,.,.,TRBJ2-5,ASTDKETQY
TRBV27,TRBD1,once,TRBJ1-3,ASSPWTGQRNTIY
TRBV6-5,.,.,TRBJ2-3,ASRRSGDGTDTQY
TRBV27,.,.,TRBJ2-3,ASTSTDTQY
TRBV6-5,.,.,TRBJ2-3,ASRQGFMDTQY
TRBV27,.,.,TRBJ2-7,ASSADRHSYEQY
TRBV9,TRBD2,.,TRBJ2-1,ASSVVGLATQQF
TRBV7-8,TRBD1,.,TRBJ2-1,ASSLEAGQGSYNEQF
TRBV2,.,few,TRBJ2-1,ASSGTYEQF
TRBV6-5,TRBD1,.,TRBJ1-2,ASSFRDRGGYT
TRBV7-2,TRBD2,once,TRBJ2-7,ASSLGLAGGRTEQY
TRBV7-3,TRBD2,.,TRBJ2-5,ASSLGAGVAQY
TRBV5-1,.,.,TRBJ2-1,ASSPGPVRDEQF
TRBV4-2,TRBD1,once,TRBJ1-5,ASSQEGQGRNQPQH
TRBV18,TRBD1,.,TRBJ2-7,ASSPGTGGIYEQY
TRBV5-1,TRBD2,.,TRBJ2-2,ASSSRLAGVGGELF
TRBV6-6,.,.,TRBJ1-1,ASNARQGHTEAF
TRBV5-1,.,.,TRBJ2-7,ASSPGRMTLSYEQY
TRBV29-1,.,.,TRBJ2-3,SVSLPGISTDTQY
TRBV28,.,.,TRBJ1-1,ASSLMLNRGPLNTEAF
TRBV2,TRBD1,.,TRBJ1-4,ASGRGTGDLKLF
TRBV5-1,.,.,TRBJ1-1,ASSLVPSPESMAF
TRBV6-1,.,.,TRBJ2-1,ASSDPRGSYNEQF
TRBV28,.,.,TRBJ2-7,ASSPGDGSYEQY
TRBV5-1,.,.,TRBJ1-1,ASSWDGQNTEAF
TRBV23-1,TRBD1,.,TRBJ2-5,ASSQAGGAETQY
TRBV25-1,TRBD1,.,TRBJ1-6,ASSTPGQGWSPLH
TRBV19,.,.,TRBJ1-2,ASSIDRDGRGYT
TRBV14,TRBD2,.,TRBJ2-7,ASRLTSDNSYEQY
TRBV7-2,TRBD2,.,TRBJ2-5,ASSLDAGGETQY
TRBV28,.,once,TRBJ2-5,ASSPTGETQY
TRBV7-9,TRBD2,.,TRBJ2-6,ASRDRLADYSGANVLT
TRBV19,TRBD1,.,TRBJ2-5,ASSPTGGETQY
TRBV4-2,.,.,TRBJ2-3,ASSRPRTDFTDTQY
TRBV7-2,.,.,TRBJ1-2,ASSPGPTYGYT
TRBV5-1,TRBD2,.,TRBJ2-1,ASSLRTSGHYDEQF
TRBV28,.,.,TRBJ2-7,ASSPRGYEQY
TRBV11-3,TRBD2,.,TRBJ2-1,ASSLGYGGGTYNEQF
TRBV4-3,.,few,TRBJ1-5,ASSQEVFNQPQH
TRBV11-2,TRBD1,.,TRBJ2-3,ASSRRQGGTDTQY
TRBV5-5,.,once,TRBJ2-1,ASSFGGALYNEQF